One sample yielded the 32 T cell receptor beta chains listed below, sequenced in a study of T cells in Graves' hyperthyroidism and ophthalmopathy. RNA transcripts gave rise to amplified TCR beta CDR3 regions. TCR CDR3 underwent first-round RT-PCR with the HTBI primer set. TCRdb recomputed calls from the multiplex PCR reads with MiXCR, one row per CDR3 protein. Among 750,000 to 900,000 distinct CDR3 sequences, roughly 37% were seen once, and the ten largest hold 7% to 10%. The sequenced material came from blood. The receptors originated from a young man with Graves' hyperthyroidism.

This clonotype has only a few counts. The chain couples TRBV7-9 to TRBJ2-7; D possibly matches TRBD1 or TRBD2 (7 bases each). Looked up from germline, CDR1 is SEHNR and CDR2 is FQNEAQ (reference sequence). This CDR3 spans 14 amino acids. V was cut by 5 bases and J by 3 bases, with 14 bases left in between. The CDR3 loop reads CASSGRDSLYEQYF. DNA for the CDR3: TGTGCCAGCAGCGGGAGGGACAGCCTCTACGAGCAGTACTTC.

This clonotype occurred a few times. The chain's CDR3 is CASSFRQGIWPQHF. Here the CDR3 DNA reads TGTGCCAGCAGTTTCAGACAGGGAATATGGCCCCAGCATTTT. The chain employs TRBV12-3 or TRBV12-4 and TRBJ1-5, with TRBD1 matching 7 bases. Trimming at V came to 3 bases and at J to 9 bases, leaving 8 bases not matched to a gene. The CDR3 length is 14 residues.

This clonotype has at least ten counts. V is TRBV25-1 and J is TRBJ1-2, with 7 positions matching TRBD1. From germline, CDR1 is MGHDK and CDR2 SYGVNS. Trimming removed 1 base from V and 1 base from J; junction bases left unmatched: 3. The CDR3 runs to 15 residues. CDR3 in amino acids: CASSEWTGNNYGYTF. CDR3 bases: TGTGCCAGCAGTGAATGGACAGGCAATAACTATGGCTACACCTTC.

Here the CDR3 DNA reads TGTGCCAGCAGCTTGTTTGCGGGAGGGAACGAGCAGTACTTC. This encodes CASSLFAGGNEQYF. This rearrangement joins TRBV5-4 to TRBJ2-7; TRBD2 aligns across 9 bases. The germline V gene encodes CDR1 SGHNT and CDR2 YYREEE (reference sequence). The V gene end was trimmed by 1 base and the J gene end by 5 bases; junction bases not matched to a gene: 4. The CDR3 spans 14 residues.

The genes are TRBV7-8 and TRBJ1-2; no reliable D call. Germline V gene sequence: CDR1 SGHVS, CDR2 FQNEAQ. Between the trimmed V and J ends, which lost 2 bases and 4 bases, there was a span of 14 bases. This CDR3 is 15 amino acids long. The CDR3 DNA is TGTGCCAGCAGCTTAACTCCCAACGAGCTCTATGGCTACACCTTC. Protein product: CASSLTPNELYGYTF.

This clonotype occurred a few times. The V call is TRBV4-3, the J call TRBJ1-1; D unclear. From germline, CDR1 is LGHNA and CDR2 YSLEER. This CDR3 has 14 amino acids. Trimming pared 3 bases from V and 4 bases from J, leaving 12 bases between. CDR3 coding DNA: TGCGCCAGCAGCCACGGGCCGCGGGGCACTGAAGCTTTCTTT. This gives the protein CASSHGPRGTEAFF.

This chain connects TRBV2 to TRBJ2-7, with TRBD1 matching 9 bases. Germline values: CDR1 SNHLY, CDR2 FYNNEI. Trimming took 5 bases from V and 4 from J; bases not matched to a gene: 9. The CDR3 contains 15 residues. DNA of the CDR3: TGTGCCAGCAGTTGGGGGACAGGGAGGTGGTACGAGCAGTACTTC. Encoded protein: CASSWGTGRWYEQYF.

The table lists this clonotype with many counts. This chain connects TRBV29-1 to TRBJ2-5; 7 nucleotides match TRBD2. Germline trimming cut 4 bases from V and 1 base from J; bases unmatched to any gene: 9. This CDR3 is 15 amino acids long. Germline V lookup: CDR1 SQVTM, CDR2 ANQGSEA. This chain's CDR3 is CSVAGTSGGQETQYF. DNA for the CDR3: TGCAGCGTTGCGGGGACCTCGGGGGGCCAAGAGACCCAGTACTTC.

This clonotype came up a few times. V and J are TRBV6-5 and TRBJ1-6; D gene ambiguous. This CDR3 region has 14 residues. V gave up 5 bases and J gave up 3 bases, with 8 bases separating them. The germline CDR1 and CDR2 sequences are MNHEY and SVGAGI. The CDR3 here is CASSEWVYNSPLHF. The CDR3 region has the DNA TGTGCCAGCAGTGAATGGGTCTATAATTCACCCCTCCACTTT.

This clonotype was picked up many times. V gene TRBV10-3 combines with J gene TRBJ2-7; TRBD1 matches 8 bases. CDR1 and CDR2 from the germline V gene are ENHRY and SYGVKD. CDR3 length equals 12 residues. J was trimmed by 2 bases and V by 10 bases; bases with no gene match: 4. Written as DNA, the CDR3 is TGTGCCACCGGGACAGGTACCTACGAGCAGTACTTC. Amino acid sequence: CATGTGTYEQYF.

About this clonotype itself: At one end the junction does not follow the germline gene, possibly because of a read error. This chain uses TRBV5-1 with TRBJ2-6; 7 positions agree with TRBD1. CDR1 and CDR2 (germline): SGHRS, YFSETQ. The length of the CDR3 is 17 residues. The CDR3 nucleotides read TGTGCCAGCAGCACCGGGACAGAAAGCTCTGGGGCCAACGTCCTGACTTTC. This encodes CASSTGTESSGANVLTF. The whole variable domain, remainder taken from reference TRBV5-1 and TRBJ2-6, is KAGVTQTPRYLIKTRGQQVTLSCSPISGHRSVSWYQQTPGQGLQFLFEYFSETQRNKGNFPGRFSGRQFSNSRSEMNVSTLELGDSALYLCASSTGTESSGANVLTFGAGSRLTVL.

The chain couples TRBV5-1 to TRBJ2-7; D possibly corresponds to TRBD1 (6 bases). The CDR3 consists of 15 residues. Germline lookup yields CDR1 SGHRS and CDR2 YFSETQ. Deletions cut 4 bases from V and 3 bases from J, with 17 bases between. CDR3 coding DNA: TGCGCCAGCAGCCTATCGGACAGCCAGATCTACGAGCAGTACTTC. As protein: CASSLSDSQIYEQYF.

The J gene is TRBJ2-5, the V gene TRBV25-1; the D gene is possibly TRBD2 (5 bases). CDR3 length: 16 residues. The V end was cut by 3 bases, the J end by 4 bases, with 18 bases between. Germline V gives CDR1 MGHDK, CDR2 SYGVNS. CDR3 sequence: CASSDKGGWLGETQYF. The DNA of the CDR3 is TGTGCCAGCAGTGATAAGGGCGGGTGGCTCGGAGAGACCCAGTACTTC.

This clonotype came up many times. The gene calls are TRBV7-9 and TRBJ1-5; no firm D call. Trimming took 5 bases from V and 7 from J, leaving 15 bases between them. This CDR3 contains 14 residues. The germline gives CDR1 SEHNR, CDR2 FQNEAQ (reference sequence). The CDR3 DNA reads TGTGCCAGCAGCAAGGGAGGGCCCATGCAGCCCCAGCATTTT. Its translation: CASSKGGPMQPQHF.

This clonotype appeared once. This chain links TRBV2 with TRBJ1-6, with TRBD1 as a possible D gene (6 bases). Trimming left V 6 bases short and J 7 bases short, with 19 bases between. Germline loops: CDR1 SNHLY, CDR2 FYNNEI. The CDR3 totals 16 residues. Here the CDR3 DNA reads TGTGCCAGCAGCCAAGTCCACTCGGACAGCAATTCACCCCTCCACTTT. Its protein product is CASSQVHSDSNSPLHF.

Concerning this clonotype: A read error may produce the germline difference seen at one junction end. V gene TRBV7-8 combines with J gene TRBJ2-5, with 8 bases matching TRBD2. In germline, CDR1 is SGHVS, CDR2 FQNEAQ. There are 17 residues in the CDR3. CDR3 region: CASSPVTSVGGQETQYF. DNA of the CDR3: TGCGCCAGCAGCCCTGTGACTAGCGTGGGGGGCCAAGAGACCCAGTACTTC. Combining the CDR3 with reference TRBV7-8 and TRBJ2-5 gives the whole variable domain GAGVSQSPRYKVAKRGQDVALRCDPISGHVSLFWYQQALGQGPEFLTYFQNEAQLDKSGLPSDRFFAERPEGSVSTLKIQRTQQEDSAVYLCASSPVTSVGGQETQYFGPGTRLLVL.

This clonotype has at least ten counts. The chain combines TRBV27 with TRBJ2-7, with D unresolved. CDR3 size: 15 residues. Germline V gene sequence: CDR1 MNHEY, CDR2 SMNVEV (reference sequence). V was shortened by 0 bases and J by 0 bases, with 9 bases between the two germline ends. The CDR3 bases are TGTGCCAGCAGTTTATCCGACTCGAGCTCCTACGAGCAGTACTTC. Residues: CASSLSDSSSYEQYF.

This clonotype was counted between two and nine times. This chain connects TRBV4-3 to TRBJ2-7; D could derive from TRBD1 or TRBD2 (5 bases each). With 0 bases removed from V and 2 bases from J, the gap between germline ends came to 14 bases. The CDR3 covers 16 residues. CDR1 LGHNA and CDR2 YSLEER come from the germline V gene. The CDR3 DNA reads as TGCGCCAGCAGCCAAGACCTGTACGGGGCGGCCTACGAGCAGTACTTC. It translates to CASSQDLYGAAYEQYF.

This chain uses TRBV6-5 with TRBJ1-1, with TRBD1 matching over 7 bases. Looked up from germline, CDR1 is MNHEY and CDR2 is SVGAGI. The CDR3 is 15 amino acids. Trimming removed 0 bases from V and 4 bases from J; junction bases left unmatched: 5. Here the CDR3 DNA reads TGTGCCAGCAGTTACTCGACAGGGAGGTTCACTGAAGCTTTCTTT. It is translated as CASSYSTGRFTEAFF.

A few counts support this clonotype. The V call is TRBV5-1, the J call TRBJ2-2; 7 bases fit TRBD2. Germline values: CDR1 SGHRS, CDR2 YFSETQ. Losses at the gene ends were 2 bases for V and 7 bases for J; bases not matched to a gene: 8. CDR3 size: 15 residues. The CDR3 region has the DNA TGCGCCAGCAGCTTCTTGGCGGGGGAAGACGGGGAGCTGTTTTTT. Its protein is CASSFLAGEDGELFF.

This chain joins TRBV29-1 and TRBJ1-5; TRBD1 agrees at 7 bases. Trimming cost V 4 bases and J 5 bases; bases outside gene matches: 5. Germline V CDR1 and CDR2: SQVTM, ANQGSEA. The length of the CDR3 is 13 residues. The CDR3 coding sequence is TGCAGCGTTGGGACAGGAGTCGATCAGCCCCAGCATTTT. Amino acid sequence: CSVGTGVDQPQHF.

Concerning this clonotype itself: Mismatch with germline at one junction end may stem from a read error. The rearrangement uses TRBV5-1 and TRBJ2-2; the match to TRBD1 covers 9 bases. The length of the CDR3 is 15 residues. From germline, CDR1 is SGHRS and CDR2 YFSETQ. CDR3 amino acids: CASSPGTGFTGELLF. Here the CDR3 DNA reads TGCGCCAGCAGTCCCGGGACAGGGTTCACCGGGGAGCTGCTTTTT.

This clonotype was seen only a few times. The rearrangement uses TRBV10-3 and TRBJ1-4; no definite D call. Germline V gene sequence: CDR1 ENHRY, CDR2 SYGVKD. Between the trimmed V and J ends, which lost 10 bases and 7 bases, there was a span of 16 bases. There are 13 residues in the CDR3. The CDR3 sequence: CASIGQFSEKLFF. CDR3 coding DNA: TGTGCCAGCATTGGCCAGTTTAGTGAAAAACTGTTTTTT.

The chain combines TRBV4-3 with TRBJ2-7; a possible D gene is TRBD1 (6 bases). The V end was cut by 0 bases, the J end by 4 bases, with 16 bases between. This CDR3 has 16 residues. Germline loops: CDR1 LGHNA, CDR2 YSLEER. As DNA, the CDR3 is TGCGCCAGCAGCCAAGATATGGGGCCAGGGGCTTACGAGCAGTACTTC. Its protein product is CASSQDMGPGAYEQYF.

In this sample, this clonotype turned up once. The rearrangement links TRBV10-2 to TRBJ1-1, with TRBD1 matching 9 bases. The germline CDR1 and CDR2 sequences are WSHSY and SAAADI. With V trimmed by 10 bases and J by 1 base, 13 bases remained unmatched. This CDR3 has 16 residues. Here the CDR3 reads CATLRGGTGWNTEAFF. DNA of the CDR3: TGCGCCACCCTGAGGGGAGGGACAGGGTGGAACACTGAAGCTTTCTTT.

Ten or more counts support this clonotype. CDR3: CASSLTWGSEKLFF. The DNA of the CDR3 is TGTGCCAGCAGCTTAACCTGGGGTAGTGAAAAACTGTTTTTT. The chain carries TRBV7-2 and TRBJ1-4, with no clear D. This CDR3 has 14 amino acids. In germline, CDR1 is SGHTA, CDR2 FQGNSA. V lost 2 bases to trimming and J lost 7 bases, with 11 bases between them.

The V gene is TRBV20-1, the J gene TRBJ1-1; D gene uncertain. The CDR3 has 14 amino acids. Trimming removed 2 bases at V and 4 bases at J, with 14 bases between. Germline V CDR1 and CDR2: DFQATT, SNEGSKA (reference sequence). The CDR3 reads CSARKNFGSTEAFF. The CDR3 DNA reads as TGCAGTGCTAGAAAAAATTTTGGGAGCACTGAAGCTTTCTTT.

With regard to this clonotype: The CDR3 does not end in the conserved phenylalanine or tryptophan, so this is likely a read error. The chain recombines TRBV6-6 with TRBJ1-5; 7 bases are shared with TRBD1. The CDR3 has 12 amino acids. Trimming took 7 bases from V and 5 from J; bases not matched to a gene: 2. CDR1 is MNHNY, CDR2 SVGAGI, per germline (reference sequence). The CDR3 sequence: CASTGGDQPQHV. CDR3 nucleotide sequence: TGTGCCAGCACAGGGGGGGATCAGCCCCAGCATGTT.

The J gene is TRBJ2-7, the V gene TRBV12-3 or TRBV12-4; TRBD2 agrees at 8 bases. The CDR3 loop spans 14 amino acids. The V gene end was trimmed by 2 bases and the J gene end by 6 bases; junction bases not matched to a gene: 6. CDR3 DNA sequence: TGTGCCAGCAGTTTACAGTCGGGGGGGCGCGAGCAGTACTTC. Its translation: CASSLQSGGREQYF.

Only a few counts were recorded for this clonotype. CDR3 residues: CASSLESAGGGNSPLHF. CDR3 in DNA: TGTGCCAGCAGCTTAGAATCGGCGGGTGGGGGGAATTCACCCCTCCACTTT. The chain is built from TRBV7-8 and TRBJ1-6, with D tentatively TRBD1 (5 bases). V lost 1 base and J 7 bases, leaving 17 bases between the germline ends. The germline V gene has CDR1 SGHVS and CDR2 FQNEAQ. The CDR3 is made up of 17 amino acids.

This clonotype was detected only once. Mismatch with germline at one junction end may stem from a read error. The gene calls are TRBV7-2 and TRBJ1-6; the match to TRBD1 covers 7 bases. This CDR3 is 16 amino acids long. Germline V lookup: CDR1 SGHTA, CDR2 FQGNSA. The CDR3 coding sequence is TGCGCCAGCAGCCAGCCCGGACAGGAAATTAATTCACCCCTCCACTTT. Translation gives CASSQPGQEINSPLHF.

Note on this clonotype: Given the absence of the conserved phenylalanine or tryptophan at the CDR3 end, a read error is likely. No DNA is shown, since the ends of the CDR3 on it are uncertain; the CDR3 is the one TCRdb lists. The rearrangement joins TRBV2 to TRBJ2-6. Germline CDR1 is SNHLY and CDR2 is FYNNEI. Including both end residues, the CDR3 is 8 amino acids long. The CDR3 region is CASSLDTR.